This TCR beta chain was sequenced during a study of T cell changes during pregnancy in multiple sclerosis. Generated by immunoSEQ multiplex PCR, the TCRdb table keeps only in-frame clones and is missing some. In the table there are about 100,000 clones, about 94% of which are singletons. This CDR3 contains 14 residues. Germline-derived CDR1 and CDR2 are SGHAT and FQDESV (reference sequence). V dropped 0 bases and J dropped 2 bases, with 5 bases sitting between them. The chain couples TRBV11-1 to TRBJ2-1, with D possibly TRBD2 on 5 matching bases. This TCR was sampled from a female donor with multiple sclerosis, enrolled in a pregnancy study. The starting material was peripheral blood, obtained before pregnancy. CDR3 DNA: TGTGCCAGCAGCTTAGCGGGAGCCTACAATGAGCAGTTCTTC. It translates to CASSLAGAYNEQFF. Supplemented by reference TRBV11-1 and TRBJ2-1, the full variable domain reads EAEVAQSPRYKITEKSQAVAFWCDPISGHATLYWYRQILGQGPELLVQFQDESVVDDSQLPKDRFSAERLKGVDSTLKIQPAELGDSAMYLCASSLAGAYNEQFFGPGTRLTVL.